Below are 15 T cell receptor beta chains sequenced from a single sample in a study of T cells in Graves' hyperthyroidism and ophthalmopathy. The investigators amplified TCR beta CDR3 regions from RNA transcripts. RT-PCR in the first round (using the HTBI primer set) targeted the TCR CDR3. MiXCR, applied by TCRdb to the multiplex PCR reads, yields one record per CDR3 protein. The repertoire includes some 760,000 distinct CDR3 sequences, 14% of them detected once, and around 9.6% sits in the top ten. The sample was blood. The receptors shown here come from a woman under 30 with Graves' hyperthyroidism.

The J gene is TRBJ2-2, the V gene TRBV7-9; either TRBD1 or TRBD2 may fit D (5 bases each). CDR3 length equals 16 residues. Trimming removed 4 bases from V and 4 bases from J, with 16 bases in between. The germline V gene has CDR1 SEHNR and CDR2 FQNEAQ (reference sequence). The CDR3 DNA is TGTGCCAGCAGCTCCTCCAGTAGAGGGGCCACCGGGGAGCTGTTTTTT. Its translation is CASSSSSRGATGELFF.

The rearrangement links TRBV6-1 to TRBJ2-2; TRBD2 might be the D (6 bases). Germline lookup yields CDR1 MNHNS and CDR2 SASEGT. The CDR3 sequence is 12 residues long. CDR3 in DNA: TGTGCAACGGGAGTTCTCACCGGGGAGCTGTTTTTT. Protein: CATGVLTGELFF.

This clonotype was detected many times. CDR3 residues: CASSATGTASYGYTF. CDR3 nucleotide sequence: TGTGCCAGCAGTGCCACCGGGACCGCTAGCTATGGCTACACCTTC. The J gene is TRBJ1-2, the V gene TRBV6-1; a possible D gene is TRBD1 (5 bases). The CDR3 contains 15 residues. Germline CDR1 and CDR2: MNHNS and SASEGT. The V and J ends lost 4 bases and 4 bases respectively, with 16 bases between them.

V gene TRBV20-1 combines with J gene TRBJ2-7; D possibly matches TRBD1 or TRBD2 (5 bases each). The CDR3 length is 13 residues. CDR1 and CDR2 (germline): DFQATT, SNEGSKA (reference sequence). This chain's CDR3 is CSGTSGPTYEQYF. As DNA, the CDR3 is TGCAGCGGTACCTCGGGACCTACCTACGAGCAGTACTTC.

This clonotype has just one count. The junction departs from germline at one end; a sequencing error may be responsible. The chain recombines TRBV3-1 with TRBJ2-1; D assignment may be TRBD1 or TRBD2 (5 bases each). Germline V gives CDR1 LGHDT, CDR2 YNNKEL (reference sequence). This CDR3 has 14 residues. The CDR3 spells CASSQDSRGIEQFF. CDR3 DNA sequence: TGCGCCAGCAGCCAAGACTCGAGGGGCATCGAGCAGTTCTTC.

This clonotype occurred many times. The CDR3 region has the DNA TGTGCCAGCTCTCCGGGGGCGCTTATTGAAGCTTTCTTT. Translating gives CASSPGALIEAFF. The chain links TRBV11-2 to TRBJ1-1, with D perhaps TRBD1 (6 bases). V was trimmed by 8 bases and J by 7 bases, leaving 17 bases between them. Germline CDR1 is SGHAT and CDR2 is FQNNGV. The length of the CDR3 is 13 residues.

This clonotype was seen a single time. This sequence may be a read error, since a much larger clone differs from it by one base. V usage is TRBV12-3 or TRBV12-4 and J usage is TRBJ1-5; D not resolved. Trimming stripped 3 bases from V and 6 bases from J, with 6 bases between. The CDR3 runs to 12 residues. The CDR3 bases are TGTGCCAGCAGTTTTTTAAGTCAGCCCCAGCATTTT. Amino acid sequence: CASSFLSQPQHF.

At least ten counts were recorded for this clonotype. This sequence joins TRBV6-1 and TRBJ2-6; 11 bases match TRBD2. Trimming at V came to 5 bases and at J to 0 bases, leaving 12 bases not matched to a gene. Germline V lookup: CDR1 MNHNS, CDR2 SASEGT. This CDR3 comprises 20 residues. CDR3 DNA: TGTGCCAGCAGTCGACCCGGACTAGCGGGCGCCAACTCTGGGGCCAACGTCCTGACTTTC. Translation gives CASSRPGLAGANSGANVLTF.

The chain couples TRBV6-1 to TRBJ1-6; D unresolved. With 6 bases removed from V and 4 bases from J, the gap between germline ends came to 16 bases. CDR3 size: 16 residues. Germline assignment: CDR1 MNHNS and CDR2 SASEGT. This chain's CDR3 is CASSSLLDIYNSPLHF. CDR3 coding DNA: TGTGCCAGCAGCTCGCTGCTCGACATATATAATTCACCCCTCCACTTT.

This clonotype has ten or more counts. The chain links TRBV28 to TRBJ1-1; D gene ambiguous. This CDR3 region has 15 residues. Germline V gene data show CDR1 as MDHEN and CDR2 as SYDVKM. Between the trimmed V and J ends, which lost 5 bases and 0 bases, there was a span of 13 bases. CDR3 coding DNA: TGTGCCAGCAGTCCTTCAGCAAGGCTGAACACTGAAGCTTTCTTT. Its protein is CASSPSARLNTEAFF.

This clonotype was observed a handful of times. The CDR3 here is CASGERNKDTQYF. The CDR3 bases are TGTGCCAGTGGGGAACGTAACAAAGATACGCAGTATTTT. The chain couples TRBV19 to TRBJ2-3; D not certain. Germline CDR1 is LNHDA and CDR2 is SQIVND (reference sequence). The ends were cut back, 8 bases at V and 5 bases at J, with 14 bases in the middle. The CDR3 totals 13 residues.

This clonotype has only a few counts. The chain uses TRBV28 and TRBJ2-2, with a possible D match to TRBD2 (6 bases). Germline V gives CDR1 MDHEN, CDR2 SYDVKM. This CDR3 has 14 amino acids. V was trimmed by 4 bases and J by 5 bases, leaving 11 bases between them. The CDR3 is CASSSPGETGELFF. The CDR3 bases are TGTGCCAGCAGTTCCCCGGGAGAGACCGGGGAGCTGTTTTTT. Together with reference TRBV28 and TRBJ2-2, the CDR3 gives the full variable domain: DVKVTQSSRYLVKRTGEKVFLECVQDMDHENMFWYRQDPGLGLRLIYFSYDVKMKEKGDIPEGYSVSREKKERFSLILESASTNQTSMYLCASSSPGETGELFFGEGSRLTVL.

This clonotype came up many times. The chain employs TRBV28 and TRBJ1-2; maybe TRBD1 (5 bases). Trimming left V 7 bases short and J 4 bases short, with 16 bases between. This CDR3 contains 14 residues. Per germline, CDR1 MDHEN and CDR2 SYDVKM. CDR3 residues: CASTPWRGSYGYTF. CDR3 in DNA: TGTGCCAGCACCCCGTGGCGGGGCAGCTATGGCTACACCTTC.

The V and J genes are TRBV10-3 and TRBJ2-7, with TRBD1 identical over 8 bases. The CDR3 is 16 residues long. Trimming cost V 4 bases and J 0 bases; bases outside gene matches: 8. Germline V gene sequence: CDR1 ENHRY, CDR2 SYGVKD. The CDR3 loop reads CAISASTGASSYEQYF. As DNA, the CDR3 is TGTGCCATCAGTGCGTCGACAGGGGCCAGCTCCTACGAGCAGTACTTC.

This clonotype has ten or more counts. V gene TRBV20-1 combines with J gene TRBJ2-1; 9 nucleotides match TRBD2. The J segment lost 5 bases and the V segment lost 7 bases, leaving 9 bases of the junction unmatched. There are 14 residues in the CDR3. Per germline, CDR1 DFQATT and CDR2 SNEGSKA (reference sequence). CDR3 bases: TGCAGTGGCTTGGCGGGAGGGTATCACAATGAGCAGTTCTTC. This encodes CSGLAGGYHNEQFF.